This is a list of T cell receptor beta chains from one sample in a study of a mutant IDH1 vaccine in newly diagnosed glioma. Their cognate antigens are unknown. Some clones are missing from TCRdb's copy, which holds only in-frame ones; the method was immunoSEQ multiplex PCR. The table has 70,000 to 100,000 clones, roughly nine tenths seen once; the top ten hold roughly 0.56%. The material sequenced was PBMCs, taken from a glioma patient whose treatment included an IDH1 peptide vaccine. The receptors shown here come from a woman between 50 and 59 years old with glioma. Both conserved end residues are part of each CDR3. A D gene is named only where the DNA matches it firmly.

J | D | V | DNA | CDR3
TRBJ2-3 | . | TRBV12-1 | TGTGCCAGCAGCTTTTTAGCGGGAGTGAAGGATACGCAGTATTTT | CASSFLAGVKDTQYF
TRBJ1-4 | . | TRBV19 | TGTGCCAGTAGTATAGGGGGCCAGAAAAATGAAAAACTGTTTTTT | CASSIGGQKNEKLFF
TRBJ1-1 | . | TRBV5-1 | TGCGCCAGCAGCTTGGTTCTGTCCACTGAAGCTTTCTTT | CASSLVLSTEAFF
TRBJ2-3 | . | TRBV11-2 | TGTGCCAGCAGCTTAGAGCGGGACCGCACAGATACGCAGTATTTT | CASSLERDRTDTQYF
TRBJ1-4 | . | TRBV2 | TGTGCCAGCACGGCAGTTGCAACTAATGAAAAACTGTTTTTT | CASTAVATNEKLFF
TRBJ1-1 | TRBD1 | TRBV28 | TGTGCCAGCAGCCCATACCAGGGGGTAATCACTGAAGCTTTCTTT | CASSPYQGVITEAFF
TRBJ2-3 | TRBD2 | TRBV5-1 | TGCGCCAGCAGCTTGATCCCCCTAGCGGGAGTCGACACAGATACGCAGTATTTT | CASSLIPLAGVDTDTQYF
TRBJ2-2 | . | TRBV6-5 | TGTGCCAGCAGTTACTCAGGGACTTTTGGCGGGGAGCTGTTTTTT | CASSYSGTFGGELFF
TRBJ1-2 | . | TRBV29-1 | TGCAGCGTTCCAGGGGCGGACTATGGCTACACCTTC | CSVPGADYGYTF
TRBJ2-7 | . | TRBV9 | TGTGCCAGCAGCCCATACGACAGGTACGAGCAGTACTTC | CASSPYDRYEQYF
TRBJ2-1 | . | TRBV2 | TGTGCCAGCAGTGATGTGGGGTTACATGAGCAGTTCTTC | CASSDVGLHEQFF
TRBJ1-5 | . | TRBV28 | TGTGCCAGCAGTTTGGATTCCAATCAGCCCCAGCATTTT | CASSLDSNQPQHF
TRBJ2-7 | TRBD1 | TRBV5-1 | TGCGCCAGCAGCACGGGACAGGGTGACGGCGAGCAGTACTTC | CASSTGQGDGEQYF
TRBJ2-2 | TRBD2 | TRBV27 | TGTGCCAGCAGTCCGCCGGGACTAGCGGGATTTGGCGGGGAGCTGTTTTTT | CASSPPGLAGFGGELFF
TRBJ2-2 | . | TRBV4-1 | TGCGCCAGCAGGACAGGCCTTAACACCGGGGAGCTGTTTTTT | CASRTGLNTGELFF
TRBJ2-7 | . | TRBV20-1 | TGCAGTGCTAACTTTTACGAGCAGTACTTC | CSANFYEQYF
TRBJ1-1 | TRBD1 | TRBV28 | TGTGCCAGCAGTTTAACAGGGGTCTACACTGAAGCTTTCTTT | CASSLTGVYTEAFF
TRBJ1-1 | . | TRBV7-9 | TGTGCCAGCAGCTTAGGGGGGGCCCGCACTGAAGCTTTCTTT | CASSLGGARTEAFF
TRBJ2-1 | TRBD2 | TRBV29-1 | TGCAGCGTTGACAAACCCGGGAGGCAATACAATGAGCAGTTCTTC | CSVDKPGRQYNEQFF